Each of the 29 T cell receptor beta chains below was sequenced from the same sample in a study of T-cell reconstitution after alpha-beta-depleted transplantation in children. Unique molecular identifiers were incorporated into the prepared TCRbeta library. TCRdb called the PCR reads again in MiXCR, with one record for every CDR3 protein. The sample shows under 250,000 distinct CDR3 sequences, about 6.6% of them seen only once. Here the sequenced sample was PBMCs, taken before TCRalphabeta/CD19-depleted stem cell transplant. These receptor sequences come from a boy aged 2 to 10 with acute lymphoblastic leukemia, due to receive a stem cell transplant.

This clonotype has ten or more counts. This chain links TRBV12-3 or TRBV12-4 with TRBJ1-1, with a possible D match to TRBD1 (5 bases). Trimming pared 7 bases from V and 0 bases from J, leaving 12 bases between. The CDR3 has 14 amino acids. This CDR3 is CASTWGGLNTEAFF. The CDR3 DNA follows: TGTGCCAGCACCTGGGGGGGTTTGAACACTGAAGCTTTCTTT.

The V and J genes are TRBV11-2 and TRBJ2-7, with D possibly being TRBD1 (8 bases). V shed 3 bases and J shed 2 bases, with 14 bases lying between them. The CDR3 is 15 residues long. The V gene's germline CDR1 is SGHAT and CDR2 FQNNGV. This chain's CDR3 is CASSFHRGGTYEQYF. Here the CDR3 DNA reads TGTGCCAGCAGCTTCCACAGGGGGGGGACCTACGAGCAGTACTTC.

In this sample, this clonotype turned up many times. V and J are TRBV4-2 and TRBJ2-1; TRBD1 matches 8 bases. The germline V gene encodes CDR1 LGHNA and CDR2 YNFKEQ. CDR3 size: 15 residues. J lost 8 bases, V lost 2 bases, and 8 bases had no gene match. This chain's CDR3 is CASSQSQTGEYEQFF. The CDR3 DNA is TGTGCCAGCAGCCAATCCCAGACAGGGGAGTATGAGCAGTTCTTC.

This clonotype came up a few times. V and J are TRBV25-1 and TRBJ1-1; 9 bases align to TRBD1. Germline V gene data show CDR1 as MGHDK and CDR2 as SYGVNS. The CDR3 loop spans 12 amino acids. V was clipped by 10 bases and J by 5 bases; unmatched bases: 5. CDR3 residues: CATKDRGTEAFF. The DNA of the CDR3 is TGTGCCACCAAGGACAGGGGTACTGAAGCTTTCTTT. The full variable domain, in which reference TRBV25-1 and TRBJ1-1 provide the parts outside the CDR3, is EADIYQTPRYLVIGTGKKITLECSQTMGHDKMYWYQQDPGMELHLIHYSYGVNSTEKGDLSSESTVSRIRTEHFPLTLESARPSHTSQYLCATKDRGTEAFFGQGTRLTVV.

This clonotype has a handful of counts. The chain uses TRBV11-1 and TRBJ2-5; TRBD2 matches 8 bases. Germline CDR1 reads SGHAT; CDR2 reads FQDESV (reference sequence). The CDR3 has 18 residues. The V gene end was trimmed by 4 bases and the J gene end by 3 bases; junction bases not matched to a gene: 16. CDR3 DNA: TGTGCCAGCAGCTCCCGACACTCCTCGAGCGGGGGCAAAGAGACCCAGTACTTC. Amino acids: CASSSRHSSSGGKETQYF.

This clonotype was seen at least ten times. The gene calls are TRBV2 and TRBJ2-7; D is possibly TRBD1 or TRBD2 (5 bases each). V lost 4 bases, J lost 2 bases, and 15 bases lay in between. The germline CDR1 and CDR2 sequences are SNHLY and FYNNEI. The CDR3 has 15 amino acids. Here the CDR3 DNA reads TGTGCCAGCAGTGGATGGGACGCGGCGACCTACGAGCAGTACTTC. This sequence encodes CASSGWDAATYEQYF.

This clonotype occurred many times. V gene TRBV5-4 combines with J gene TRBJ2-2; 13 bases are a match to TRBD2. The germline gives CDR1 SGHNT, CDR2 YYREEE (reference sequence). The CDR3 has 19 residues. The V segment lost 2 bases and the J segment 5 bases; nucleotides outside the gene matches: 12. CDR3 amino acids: CASSLEGLAGSVNTGELFF. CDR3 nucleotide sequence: TGTGCCAGCAGCTTAGAGGGACTAGCGGGGTCGGTTAATACCGGGGAGCTGTTTTTT. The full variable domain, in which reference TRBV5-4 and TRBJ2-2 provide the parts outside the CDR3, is ETGVTQSPTHLIKTRGQQVTLRCSSQSGHNTVSWYQQALGQGPQFIFQYYREEENGRGNFPPRFSGLQFPNYSSELNVNALELDDSALYLCASSLEGLAGSVNTGELFFGEGSRLTVL.

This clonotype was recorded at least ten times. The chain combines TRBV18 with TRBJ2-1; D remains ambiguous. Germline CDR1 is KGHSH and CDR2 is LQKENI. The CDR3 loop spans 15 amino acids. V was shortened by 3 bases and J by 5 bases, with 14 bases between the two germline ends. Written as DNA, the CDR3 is TGTGCCAGCTCACCCTTCGCCGGCAGGCACAATGAGCAGTTCTTC. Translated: CASSPFAGRHNEQFF.

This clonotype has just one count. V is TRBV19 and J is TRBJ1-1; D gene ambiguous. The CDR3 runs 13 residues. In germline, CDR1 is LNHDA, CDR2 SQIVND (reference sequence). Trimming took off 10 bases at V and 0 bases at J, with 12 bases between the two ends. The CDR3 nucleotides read TGTGCCACCGCCGCCTCCATGAACACTGAAGCTTTCTTT. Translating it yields CATAASMNTEAFF.

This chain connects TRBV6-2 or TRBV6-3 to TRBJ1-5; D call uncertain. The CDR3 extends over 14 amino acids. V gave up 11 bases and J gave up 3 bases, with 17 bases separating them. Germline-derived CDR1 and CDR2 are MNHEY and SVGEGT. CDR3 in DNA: TGTGCCGCCACCGAGCGAGGTTCCAATCAGCCCCAGCATTTT. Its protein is CAATERGSNQPQHF.

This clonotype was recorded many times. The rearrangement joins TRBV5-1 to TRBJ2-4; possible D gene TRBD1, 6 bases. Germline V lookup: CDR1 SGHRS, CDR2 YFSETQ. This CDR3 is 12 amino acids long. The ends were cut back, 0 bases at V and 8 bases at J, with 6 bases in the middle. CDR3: CASSLGQDIQYF. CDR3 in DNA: TGCGCCAGCAGCTTGGGACAGGACATTCAGTACTTC.

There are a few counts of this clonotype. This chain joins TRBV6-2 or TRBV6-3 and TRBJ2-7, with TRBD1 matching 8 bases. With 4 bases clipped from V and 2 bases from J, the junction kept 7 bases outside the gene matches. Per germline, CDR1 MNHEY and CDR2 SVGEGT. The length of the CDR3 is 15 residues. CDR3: CASSSTRTGPYEQYF. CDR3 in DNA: TGTGCCAGCAGTTCGACCCGGACAGGGCCCTACGAGCAGTACTTC.

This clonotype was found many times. CDR3 loop: CSALVPQRPYEQYF. The DNA for the CDR3 is TGCAGTGCCCTCGTCCCGCAAAGACCCTACGAGCAGTACTTC. V gene TRBV20-1 combines with J gene TRBJ2-7; D gene unclear. V lost 6 bases, J lost 2 bases, and 17 bases lay in between. CDR1 and CDR2 from the germline V gene are DFQATT and SNEGSKA (reference sequence). The CDR3 extends over 14 amino acids.

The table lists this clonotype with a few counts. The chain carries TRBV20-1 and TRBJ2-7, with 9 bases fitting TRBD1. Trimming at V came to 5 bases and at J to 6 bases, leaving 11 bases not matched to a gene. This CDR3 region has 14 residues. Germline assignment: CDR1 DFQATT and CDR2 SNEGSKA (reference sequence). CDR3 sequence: CSARGWDRVFEQYF. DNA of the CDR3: TGCAGTGCTCGGGGGTGGGACAGGGTTTTCGAGCAGTACTTC.

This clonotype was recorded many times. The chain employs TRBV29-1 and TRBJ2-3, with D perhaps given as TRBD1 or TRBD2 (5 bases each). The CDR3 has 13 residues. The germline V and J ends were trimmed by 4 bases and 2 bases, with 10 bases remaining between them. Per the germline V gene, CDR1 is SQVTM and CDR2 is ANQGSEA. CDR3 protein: CSVGWDHTDTQYF. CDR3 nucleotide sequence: TGCAGCGTTGGTTGGGACCACACAGATACGCAGTATTTT.

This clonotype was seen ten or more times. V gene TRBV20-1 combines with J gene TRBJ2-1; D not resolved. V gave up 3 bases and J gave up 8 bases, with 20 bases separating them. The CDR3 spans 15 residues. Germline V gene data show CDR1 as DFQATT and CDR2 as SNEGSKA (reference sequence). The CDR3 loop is CSASPLLGSTDEQFF. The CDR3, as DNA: TGCAGTGCTAGTCCCCTACTGGGCTCTACAGATGAGCAGTTCTTC.

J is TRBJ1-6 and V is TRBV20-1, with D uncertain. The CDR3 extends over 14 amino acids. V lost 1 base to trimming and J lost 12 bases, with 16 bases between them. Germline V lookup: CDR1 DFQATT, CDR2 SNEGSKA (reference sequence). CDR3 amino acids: CSARAPGSSGPLHF. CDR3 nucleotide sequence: TGCAGTGCTAGAGCCCCCGGGTCTTCAGGACCCCTCCACTTT.

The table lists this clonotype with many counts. CDR3 bases: TGCAGTGTTCCGGACTGGTCAGGGAGTGAGCAGTTCTTC. As protein: CSVPDWSGSEQFF. The rearrangement links TRBV20-1 to TRBJ2-1; D possibly uses TRBD1 or TRBD2 (5 bases each). Trimming removed 7 bases from V and 9 bases from J, with 19 bases in between. The germline gives CDR1 DFQATT, CDR2 SNEGSKA (reference sequence). This CDR3 region has 13 residues.

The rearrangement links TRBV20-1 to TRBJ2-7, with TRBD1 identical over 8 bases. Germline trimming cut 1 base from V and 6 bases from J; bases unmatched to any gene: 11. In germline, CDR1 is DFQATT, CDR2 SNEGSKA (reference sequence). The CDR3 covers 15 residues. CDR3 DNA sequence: TGCAGTGCTAGAGCTTATGGACAGGGTGTTCCCGAGCAGTACTTC. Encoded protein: CSARAYGQGVPEQYF.

DNA for the CDR3: TGTGCCAGCAGTGAAACAGGGACTAGCAGACAGTATTTT. Its protein is CASSETGTSRQYF. The chain has TRBV2 and TRBJ2-3; TRBD2 agrees at 9 bases. CDR1 is SNHLY, CDR2 FYNNEI, per germline. This CDR3 is 13 amino acids long. V lost 2 bases, J lost 12 bases, and 6 bases stayed unmatched.

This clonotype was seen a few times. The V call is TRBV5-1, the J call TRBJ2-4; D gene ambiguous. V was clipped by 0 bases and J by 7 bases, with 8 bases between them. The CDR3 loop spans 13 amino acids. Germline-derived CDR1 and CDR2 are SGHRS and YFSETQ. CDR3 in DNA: TGCGCCAGCAGCTTGGACACGGGCAACATTCAGTACTTC. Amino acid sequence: CASSLDTGNIQYF. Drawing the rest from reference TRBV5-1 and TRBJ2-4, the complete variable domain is KAGVTQTPRYLIKTRGQQVTLSCSPISGHRSVSWYQQTPGQGLQFLFEYFSETQRNKGNFPGRFSGRQFSNSRSEMNVSTLELGDSALYLCASSLDTGNIQYFGAGTRLSVL.

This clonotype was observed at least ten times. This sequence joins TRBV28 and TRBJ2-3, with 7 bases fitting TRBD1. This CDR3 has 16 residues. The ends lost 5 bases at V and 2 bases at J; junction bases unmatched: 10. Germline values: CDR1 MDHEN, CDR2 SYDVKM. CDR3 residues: CASSGPPGQITDTQYF. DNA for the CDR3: TGTGCCAGCAGTGGACCGCCGGGACAGATCACAGATACGCAGTATTTT. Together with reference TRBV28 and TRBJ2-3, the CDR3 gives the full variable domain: DVKVTQSSRYLVKRTGEKVFLECVQDMDHENMFWYRQDPGLGLRLIYFSYDVKMKEKGDIPEGYSVSREKKERFSLILESASTNQTSMYLCASSGPPGQITDTQYFGPGTRLTVL.

CDR3 sequence: CASSLPKQGAPSDTQYF. DNA of the CDR3: TGTGCCAGCAGCTTACCGAAACAGGGGGCTCCGTCAGATACGCAGTATTTT. The chain carries TRBV7-9 and TRBJ2-3; 9 nucleotides match TRBD1. Germline CDR1 reads SEHNR; CDR2 reads FQNEAQ (reference sequence). The trim removed 2 bases at V and 4 bases at J, leaving 10 bases unmatched. The CDR3 extends over 17 amino acids.

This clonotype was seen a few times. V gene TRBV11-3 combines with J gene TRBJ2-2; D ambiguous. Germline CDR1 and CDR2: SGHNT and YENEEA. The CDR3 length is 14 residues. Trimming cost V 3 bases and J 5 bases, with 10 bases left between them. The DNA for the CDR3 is TGTGCCAGCAGCTTCTCCGGATCTACCGGGGAGCTGTTTTTT. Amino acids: CASSFSGSTGELFF. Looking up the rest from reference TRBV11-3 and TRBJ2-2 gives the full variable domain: EAGVVQSPRYKIIEKKQPVAFWCNPISGHNTLYWYLQNLGQGPELLIRYENEEAVDDSQLPKDRFSAERLKGVDSTLKIQPAELGDSAVYLCASSFSGSTGELFFGEGSRLTVL.

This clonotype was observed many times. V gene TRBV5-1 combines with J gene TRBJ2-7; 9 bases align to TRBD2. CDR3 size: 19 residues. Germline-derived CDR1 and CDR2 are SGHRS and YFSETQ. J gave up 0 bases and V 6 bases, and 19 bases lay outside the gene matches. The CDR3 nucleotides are TGCGCCAGCAACCTGGGCTGGGCTAGCGGGGCCCTTAGCTCCTACGAGCAGTACTTC. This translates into CASNLGWASGALSSYEQYF. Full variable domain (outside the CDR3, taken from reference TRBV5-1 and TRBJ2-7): KAGVTQTPRYLIKTRGQQVTLSCSPISGHRSVSWYQQTPGQGLQFLFEYFSETQRNKGNFPGRFSGRQFSNSRSEMNVSTLELGDSALYLCASNLGWASGALSSYEQYFGPGTRLTVT.

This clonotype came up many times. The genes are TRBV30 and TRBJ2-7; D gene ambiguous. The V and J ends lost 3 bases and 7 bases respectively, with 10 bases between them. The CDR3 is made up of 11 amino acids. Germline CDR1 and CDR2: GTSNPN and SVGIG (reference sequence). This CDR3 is CAWRTVNEQYF. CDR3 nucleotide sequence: TGTGCCTGGAGAACGGTAAATGAGCAGTACTTC.

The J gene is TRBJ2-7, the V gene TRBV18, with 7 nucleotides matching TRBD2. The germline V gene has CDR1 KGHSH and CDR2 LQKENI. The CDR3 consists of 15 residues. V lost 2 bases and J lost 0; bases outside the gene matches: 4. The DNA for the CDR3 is TGTGCCAGCTCACCAGACAGCGGGATCTCCTACGAGCAGTACTTC. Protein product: CASSPDSGISYEQYF. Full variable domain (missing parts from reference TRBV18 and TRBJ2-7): NAGVMQNPRHLVRRRGQEARLRCSPMKGHSHVYWYRQLPEEGLKFMVYLQKENIIDESGMPKERFSAEFPKEGPSILRIQQVVRGDSAAYFCASSPDSGISYEQYFGPGTRLTVT.

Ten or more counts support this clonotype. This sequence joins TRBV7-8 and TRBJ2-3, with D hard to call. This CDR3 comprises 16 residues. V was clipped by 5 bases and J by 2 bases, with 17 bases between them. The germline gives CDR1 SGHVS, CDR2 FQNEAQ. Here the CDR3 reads CASSLSGPSVTDTQYF. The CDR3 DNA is TGTGCCAGCAGCCTTAGTGGGCCCTCTGTCACAGATACGCAGTATTTT.

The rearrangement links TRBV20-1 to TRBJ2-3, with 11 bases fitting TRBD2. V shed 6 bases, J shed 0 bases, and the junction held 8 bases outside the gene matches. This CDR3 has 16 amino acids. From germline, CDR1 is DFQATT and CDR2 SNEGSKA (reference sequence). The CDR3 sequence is CSATLGLAASTDTQYF. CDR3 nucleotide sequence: TGCAGTGCAACCTTGGGACTAGCGGCTAGCACAGATACGCAGTATTTT.